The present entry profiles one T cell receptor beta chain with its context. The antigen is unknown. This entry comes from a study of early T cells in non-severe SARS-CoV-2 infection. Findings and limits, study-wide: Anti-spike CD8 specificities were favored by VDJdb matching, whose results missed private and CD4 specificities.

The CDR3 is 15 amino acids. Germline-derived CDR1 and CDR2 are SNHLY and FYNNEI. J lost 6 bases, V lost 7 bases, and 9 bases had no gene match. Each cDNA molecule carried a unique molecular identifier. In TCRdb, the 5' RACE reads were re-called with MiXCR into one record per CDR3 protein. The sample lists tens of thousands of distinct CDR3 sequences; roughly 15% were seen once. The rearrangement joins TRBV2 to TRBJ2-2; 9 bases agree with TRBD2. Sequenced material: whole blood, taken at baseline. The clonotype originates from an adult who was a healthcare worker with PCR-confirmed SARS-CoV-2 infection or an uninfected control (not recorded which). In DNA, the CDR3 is TGTGCCAGCACCGAGGGACTAGCTCGGTCCGGGGAGCTGTTTTTT. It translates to CASTEGLARSGELFF.